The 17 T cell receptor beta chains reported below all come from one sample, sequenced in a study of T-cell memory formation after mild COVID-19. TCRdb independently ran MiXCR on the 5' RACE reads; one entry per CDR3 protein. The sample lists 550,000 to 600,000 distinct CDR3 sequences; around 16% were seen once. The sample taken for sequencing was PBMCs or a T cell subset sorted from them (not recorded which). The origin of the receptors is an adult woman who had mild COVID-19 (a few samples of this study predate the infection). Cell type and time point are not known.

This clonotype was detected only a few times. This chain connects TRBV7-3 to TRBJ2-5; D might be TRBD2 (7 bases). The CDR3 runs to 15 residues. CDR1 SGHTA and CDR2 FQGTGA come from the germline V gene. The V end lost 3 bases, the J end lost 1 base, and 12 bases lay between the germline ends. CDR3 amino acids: CASSFMAGAQETQYF. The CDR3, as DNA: TGTGCCAGCAGCTTCATGGCGGGGGCCCAAGAGACCCAGTACTTC.

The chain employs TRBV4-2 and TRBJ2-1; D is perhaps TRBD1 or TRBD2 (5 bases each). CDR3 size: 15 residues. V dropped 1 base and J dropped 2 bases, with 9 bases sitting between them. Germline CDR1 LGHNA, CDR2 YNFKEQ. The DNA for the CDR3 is TGTGCCAGCAGCCAAGGGGGGAACACCTACAATGAGCAGTTCTTC. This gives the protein CASSQGGNTYNEQFF.

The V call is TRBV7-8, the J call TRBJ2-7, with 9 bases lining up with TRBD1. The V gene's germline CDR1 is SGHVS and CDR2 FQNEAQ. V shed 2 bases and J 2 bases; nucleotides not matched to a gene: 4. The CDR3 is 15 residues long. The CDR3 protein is CASSLWGTGTYEQYF. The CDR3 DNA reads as TGTGCCAGCAGCTTATGGGGGACAGGGACCTACGAGCAGTACTTC.

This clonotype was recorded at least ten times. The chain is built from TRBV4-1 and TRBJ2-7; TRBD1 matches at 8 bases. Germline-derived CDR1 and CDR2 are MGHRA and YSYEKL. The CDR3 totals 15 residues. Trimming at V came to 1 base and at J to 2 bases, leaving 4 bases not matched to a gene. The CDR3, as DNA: TGCGCCAGCAGCCAAGCATCAGGGGGCACCTACGAGCAGTACTTC. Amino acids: CASSQASGGTYEQYF.

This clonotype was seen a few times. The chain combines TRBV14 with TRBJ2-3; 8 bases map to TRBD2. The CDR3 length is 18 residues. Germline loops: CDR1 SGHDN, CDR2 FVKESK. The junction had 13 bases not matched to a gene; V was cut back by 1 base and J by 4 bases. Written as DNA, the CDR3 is TGTGCCAGCAGCCAAGGCCGGTACGGGGGGGCTTCTTCAGATACGCAGTATTTT. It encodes CASSQGRYGGASSDTQYF.

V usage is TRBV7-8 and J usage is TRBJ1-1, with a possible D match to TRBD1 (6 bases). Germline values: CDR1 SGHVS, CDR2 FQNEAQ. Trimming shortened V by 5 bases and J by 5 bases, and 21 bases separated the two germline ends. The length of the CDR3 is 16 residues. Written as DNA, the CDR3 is TGTGCCAGCAGCCCAGTAACAGGGTGGGTAGAGACTGAAGCTTTCTTT. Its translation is CASSPVTGWVETEAFF.

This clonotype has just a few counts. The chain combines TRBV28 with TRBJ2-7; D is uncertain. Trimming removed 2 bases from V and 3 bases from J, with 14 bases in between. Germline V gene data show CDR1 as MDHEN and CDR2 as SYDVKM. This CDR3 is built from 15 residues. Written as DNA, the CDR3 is TGTGCCAGCAGTTTAATCCCCTCACCTGGCTACGAGCAGTACTTC. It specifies CASSLIPSPGYEQYF.

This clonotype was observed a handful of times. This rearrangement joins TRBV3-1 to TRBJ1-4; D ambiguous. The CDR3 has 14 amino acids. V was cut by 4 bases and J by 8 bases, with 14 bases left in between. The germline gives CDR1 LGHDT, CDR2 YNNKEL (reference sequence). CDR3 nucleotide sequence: TGTGCCAGCAGCCTCGGTCGTTTTGGAGAAAAACTGTTTTTT. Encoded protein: CASSLGRFGEKLFF.

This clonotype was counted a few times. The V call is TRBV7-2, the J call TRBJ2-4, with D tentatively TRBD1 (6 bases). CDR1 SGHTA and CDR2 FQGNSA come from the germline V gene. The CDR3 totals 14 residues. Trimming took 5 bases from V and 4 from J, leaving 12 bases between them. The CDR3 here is CASSPGQQKNIQYF. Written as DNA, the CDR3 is TGTGCCAGCAGCCCCGGACAGCAGAAAAACATTCAGTACTTC. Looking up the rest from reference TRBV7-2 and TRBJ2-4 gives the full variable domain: GAGVSQSPSNKVTEKGKDVELRCDPISGHTALYWYRQSLGQGLEFLIYFQGNSAPDKSGLPSDRFSAERTGGSVSTLTIQRTQQEDSAVYLCASSPGQQKNIQYFGAGTRLSVL.

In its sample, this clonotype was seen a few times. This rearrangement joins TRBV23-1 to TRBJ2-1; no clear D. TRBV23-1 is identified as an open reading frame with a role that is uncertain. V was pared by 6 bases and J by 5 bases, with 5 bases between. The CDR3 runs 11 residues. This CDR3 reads CASSDNNEQFF. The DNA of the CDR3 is TGCGCCAGCAGCGACAACAATGAGCAGTTCTTC.

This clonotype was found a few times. CDR3 loop: CASNSWGEAFF. CDR3 sequence (DNA): TGTGCCAGCAATTCGTGGGGTGAAGCTTTCTTT. This rearrangement joins TRBV6-6 to TRBJ1-1, with D unresolved. With 7 bases removed from V and 7 bases from J, the gap between germline ends came to 10 bases. The CDR3 is 11 residues long. CDR1 and CDR2 from the germline V gene are MNHNY and SVGAGI (reference sequence).

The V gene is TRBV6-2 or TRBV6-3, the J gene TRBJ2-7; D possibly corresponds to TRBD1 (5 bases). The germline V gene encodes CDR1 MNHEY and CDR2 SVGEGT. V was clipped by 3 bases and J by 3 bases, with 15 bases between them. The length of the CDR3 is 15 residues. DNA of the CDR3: TGTGCCAGCAGTTATCCCGCTGGGGCTTTCTACGAGCAGTACTTC. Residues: CASSYPAGAFYEQYF.

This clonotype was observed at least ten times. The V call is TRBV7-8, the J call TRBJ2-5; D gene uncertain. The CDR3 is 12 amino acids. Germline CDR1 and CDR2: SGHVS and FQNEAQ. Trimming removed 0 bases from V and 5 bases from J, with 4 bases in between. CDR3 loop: CASSLAAETQYF. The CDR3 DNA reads TGTGCCAGCAGCTTAGCGGCGGAGACCCAGTACTTC. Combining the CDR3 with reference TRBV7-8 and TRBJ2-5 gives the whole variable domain GAGVSQSPRYKVAKRGQDVALRCDPISGHVSLFWYQQALGQGPEFLTYFQNEAQLDKSGLPSDRFFAERPEGSVSTLKIQRTQQEDSAVYLCASSLAAETQYFGPGTRLLVL.

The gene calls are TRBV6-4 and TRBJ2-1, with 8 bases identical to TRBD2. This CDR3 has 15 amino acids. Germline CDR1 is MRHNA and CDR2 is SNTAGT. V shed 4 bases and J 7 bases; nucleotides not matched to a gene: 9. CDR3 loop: CASSVGSGIGNEQFF. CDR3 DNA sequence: TGTGCCAGCAGTGTTGGTAGCGGGATTGGAAATGAGCAGTTCTTC.

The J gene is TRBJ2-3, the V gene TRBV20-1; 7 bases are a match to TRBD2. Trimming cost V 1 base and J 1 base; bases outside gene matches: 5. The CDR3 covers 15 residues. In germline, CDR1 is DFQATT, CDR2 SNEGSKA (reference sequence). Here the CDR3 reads CSARAPGLRTDTQYF. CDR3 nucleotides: TGCAGTGCTAGAGCACCGGGACTACGCACAGATACGCAGTATTTT.

Here the CDR3 reads CASTSGRLRYNEQFF. CDR3 DNA: TGTGCCAGCACTAGCGGACGCCTTAGGTACAATGAGCAGTTCTTC. V gene TRBV7-8 combines with J gene TRBJ2-1; the match to TRBD2 covers 7 bases. This CDR3 comprises 15 residues. Germline assignment: CDR1 SGHVS and CDR2 FQNEAQ. Trimming at V came to 7 bases and at J to 4 bases, leaving 10 bases not matched to a gene.

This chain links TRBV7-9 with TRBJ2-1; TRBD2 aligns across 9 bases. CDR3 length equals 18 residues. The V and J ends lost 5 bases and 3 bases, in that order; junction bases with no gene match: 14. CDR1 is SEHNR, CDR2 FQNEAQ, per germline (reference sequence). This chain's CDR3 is CASSLRTDSGRVYNEQFF. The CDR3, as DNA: TGTGCCAGCAGCCTCAGGACCGATAGCGGGAGAGTCTACAATGAGCAGTTCTTC.